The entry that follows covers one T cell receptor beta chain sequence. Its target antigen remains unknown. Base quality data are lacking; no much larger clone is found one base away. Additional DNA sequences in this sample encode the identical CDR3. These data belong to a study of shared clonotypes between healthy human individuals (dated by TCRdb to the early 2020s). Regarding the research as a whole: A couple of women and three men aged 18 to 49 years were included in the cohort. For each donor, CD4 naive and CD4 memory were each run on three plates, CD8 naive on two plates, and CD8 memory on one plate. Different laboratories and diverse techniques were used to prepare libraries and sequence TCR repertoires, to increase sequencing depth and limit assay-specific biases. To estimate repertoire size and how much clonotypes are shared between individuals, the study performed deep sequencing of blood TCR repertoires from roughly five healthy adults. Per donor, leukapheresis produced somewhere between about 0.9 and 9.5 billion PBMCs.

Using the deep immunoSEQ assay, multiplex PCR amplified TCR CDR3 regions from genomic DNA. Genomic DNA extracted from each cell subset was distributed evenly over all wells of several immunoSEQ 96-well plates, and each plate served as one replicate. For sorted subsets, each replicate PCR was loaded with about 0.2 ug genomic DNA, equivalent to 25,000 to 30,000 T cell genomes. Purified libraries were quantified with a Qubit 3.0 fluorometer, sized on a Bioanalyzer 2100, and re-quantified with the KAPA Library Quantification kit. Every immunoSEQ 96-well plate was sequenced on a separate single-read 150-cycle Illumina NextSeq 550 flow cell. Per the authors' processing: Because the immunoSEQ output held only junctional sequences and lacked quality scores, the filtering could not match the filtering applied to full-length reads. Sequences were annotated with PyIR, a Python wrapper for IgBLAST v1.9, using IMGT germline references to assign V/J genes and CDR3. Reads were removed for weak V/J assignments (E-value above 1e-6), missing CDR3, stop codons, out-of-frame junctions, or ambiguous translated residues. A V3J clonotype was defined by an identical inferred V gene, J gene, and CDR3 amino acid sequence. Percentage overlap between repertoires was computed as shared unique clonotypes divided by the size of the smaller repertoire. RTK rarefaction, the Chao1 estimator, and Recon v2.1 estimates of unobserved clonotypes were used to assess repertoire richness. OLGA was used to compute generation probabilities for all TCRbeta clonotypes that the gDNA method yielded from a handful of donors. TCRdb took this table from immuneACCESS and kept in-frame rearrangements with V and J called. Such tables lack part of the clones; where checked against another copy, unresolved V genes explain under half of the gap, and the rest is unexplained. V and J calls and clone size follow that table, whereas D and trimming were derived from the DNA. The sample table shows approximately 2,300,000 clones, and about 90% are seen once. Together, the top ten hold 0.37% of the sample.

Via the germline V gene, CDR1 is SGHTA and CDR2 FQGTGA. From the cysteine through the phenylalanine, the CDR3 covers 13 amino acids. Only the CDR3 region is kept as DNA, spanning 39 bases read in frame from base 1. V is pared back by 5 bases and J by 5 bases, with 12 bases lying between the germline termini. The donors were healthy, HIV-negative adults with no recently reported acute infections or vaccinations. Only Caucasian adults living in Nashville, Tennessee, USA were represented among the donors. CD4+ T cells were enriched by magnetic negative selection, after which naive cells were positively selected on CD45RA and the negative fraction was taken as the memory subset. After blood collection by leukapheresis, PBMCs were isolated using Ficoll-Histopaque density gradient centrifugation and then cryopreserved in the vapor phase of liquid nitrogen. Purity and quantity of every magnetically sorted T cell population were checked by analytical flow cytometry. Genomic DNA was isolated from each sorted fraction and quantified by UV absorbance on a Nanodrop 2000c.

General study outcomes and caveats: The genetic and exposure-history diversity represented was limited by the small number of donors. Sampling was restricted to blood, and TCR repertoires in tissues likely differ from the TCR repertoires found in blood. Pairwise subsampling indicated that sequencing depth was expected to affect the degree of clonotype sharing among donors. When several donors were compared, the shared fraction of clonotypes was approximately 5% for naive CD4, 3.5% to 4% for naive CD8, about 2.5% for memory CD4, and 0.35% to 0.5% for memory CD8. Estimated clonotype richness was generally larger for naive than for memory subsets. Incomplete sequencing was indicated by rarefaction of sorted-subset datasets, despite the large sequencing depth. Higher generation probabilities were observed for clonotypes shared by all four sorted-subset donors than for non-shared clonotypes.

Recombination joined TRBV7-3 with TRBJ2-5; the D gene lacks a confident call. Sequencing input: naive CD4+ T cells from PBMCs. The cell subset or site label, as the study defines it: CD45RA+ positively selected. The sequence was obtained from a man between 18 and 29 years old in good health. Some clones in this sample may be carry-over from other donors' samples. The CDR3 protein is CASSRLGRETQYF. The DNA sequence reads TGTGCCAGCAGCCGTCTAGGTCGGGAGACCCAGTACTTC.